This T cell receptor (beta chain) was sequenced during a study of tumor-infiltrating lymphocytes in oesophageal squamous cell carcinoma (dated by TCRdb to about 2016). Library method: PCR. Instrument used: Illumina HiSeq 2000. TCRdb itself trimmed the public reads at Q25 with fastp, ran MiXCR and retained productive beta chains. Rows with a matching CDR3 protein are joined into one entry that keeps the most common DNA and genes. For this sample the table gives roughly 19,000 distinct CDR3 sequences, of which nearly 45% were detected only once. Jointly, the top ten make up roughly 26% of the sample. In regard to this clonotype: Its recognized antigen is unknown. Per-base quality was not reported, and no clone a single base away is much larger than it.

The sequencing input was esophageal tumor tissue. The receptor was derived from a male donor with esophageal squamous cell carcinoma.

In nucleotides, the sequence is TGTGCCAGCAGCCAGGGGGCTCAGAACACCGGGGAGCTGTTTTTT. Its amino acids are CASSQGAQNTGELFF. The rearranged segments are TRBV12-3 or TRBV12-4 and TRBJ2-2, and TRBD1 matches 8 of the central bases. The germline V and J ends show losses of 6 bases and 1 base respectively, and no gene match explains 4 bases of the junction. Counted from cysteine to phenylalanine, this CDR3 has 15 amino acids. The DNA shown is the 45-base CDR3, in frame from base 1.